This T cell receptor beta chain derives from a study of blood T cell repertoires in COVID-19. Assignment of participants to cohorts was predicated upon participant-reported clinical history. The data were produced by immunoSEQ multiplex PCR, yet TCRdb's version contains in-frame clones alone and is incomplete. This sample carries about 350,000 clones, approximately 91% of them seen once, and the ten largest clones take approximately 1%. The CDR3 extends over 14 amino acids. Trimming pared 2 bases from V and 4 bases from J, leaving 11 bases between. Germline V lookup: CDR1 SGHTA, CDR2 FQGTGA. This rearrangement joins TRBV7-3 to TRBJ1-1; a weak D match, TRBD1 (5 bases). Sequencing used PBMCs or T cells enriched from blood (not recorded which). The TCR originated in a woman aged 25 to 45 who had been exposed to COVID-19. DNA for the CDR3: TGTGCCAGCAGCTTACTGGGGCTGGGCACTGAAGCTTTCTTT. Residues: CASSLLGLGTEAFF.